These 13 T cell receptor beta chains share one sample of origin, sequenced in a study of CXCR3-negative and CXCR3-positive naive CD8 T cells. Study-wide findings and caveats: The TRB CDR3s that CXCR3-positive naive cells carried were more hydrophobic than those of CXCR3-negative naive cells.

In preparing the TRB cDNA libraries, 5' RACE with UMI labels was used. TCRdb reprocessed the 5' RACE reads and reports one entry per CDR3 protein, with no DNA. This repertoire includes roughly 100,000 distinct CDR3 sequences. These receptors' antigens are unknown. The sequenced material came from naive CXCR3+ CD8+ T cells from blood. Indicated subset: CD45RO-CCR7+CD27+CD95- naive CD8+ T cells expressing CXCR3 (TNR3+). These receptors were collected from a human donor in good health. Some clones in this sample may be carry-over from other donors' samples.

The CDR3 region is CASSPWRAGSGANVLTF. This rearrangement joins TRBV5-6 to TRBJ2-6; TCRdb outputs TRBD1, but without DNA this stays unchecked. CDR3 size: 17 residues. The germline CDR1 and CDR2 sequences are SGHDT and YYEEEE. Filled out from reference TRBV5-6 and TRBJ2-6, the complete variable domain reads DAGVTQSPTHLIKTRGQQVTLRCSPKSGHDTVSWYQQALGQGPQFIFQYYEEEERQRGNFPDRFSGHQFPNYSSELNVNALLLGDSALYLCASSPWRAGSGANVLTFGAGSRLTVL.

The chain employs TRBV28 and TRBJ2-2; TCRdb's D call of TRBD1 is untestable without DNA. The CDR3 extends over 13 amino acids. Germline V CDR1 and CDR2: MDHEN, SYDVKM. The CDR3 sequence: CASSFTGTGELFF.

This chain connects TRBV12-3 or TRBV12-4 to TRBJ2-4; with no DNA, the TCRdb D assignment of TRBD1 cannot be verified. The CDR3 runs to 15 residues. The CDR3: CASSHTGMGSSVQYF.

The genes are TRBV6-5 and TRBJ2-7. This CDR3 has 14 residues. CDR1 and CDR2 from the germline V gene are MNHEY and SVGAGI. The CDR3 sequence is CASTPRGRTYEQYF.

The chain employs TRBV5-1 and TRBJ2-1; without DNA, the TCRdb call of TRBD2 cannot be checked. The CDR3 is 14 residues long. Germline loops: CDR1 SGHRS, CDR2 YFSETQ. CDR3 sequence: CASSETSYNNEQFF.

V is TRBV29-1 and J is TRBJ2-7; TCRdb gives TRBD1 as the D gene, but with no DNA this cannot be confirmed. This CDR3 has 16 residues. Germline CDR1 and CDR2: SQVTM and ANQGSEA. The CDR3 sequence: CSVEDPGTGRGYEQYF.

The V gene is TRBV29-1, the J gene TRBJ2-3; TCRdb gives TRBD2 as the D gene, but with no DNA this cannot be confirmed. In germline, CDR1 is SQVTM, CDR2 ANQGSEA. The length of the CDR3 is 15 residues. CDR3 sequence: CSVEGLAAATDTQYF.

CDR3 amino acids: CASSETTRSGAPYEQYF. The genes are TRBV12-3 or TRBV12-4 and TRBJ2-7; the D gene TCRdb calls, TRBD2, cannot be checked with no DNA. CDR3 length: 17 residues.

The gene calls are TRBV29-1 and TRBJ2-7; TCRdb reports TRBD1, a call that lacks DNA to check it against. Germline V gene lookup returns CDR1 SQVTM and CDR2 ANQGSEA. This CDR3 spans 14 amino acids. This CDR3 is CSVRAPGGSYEQYF.

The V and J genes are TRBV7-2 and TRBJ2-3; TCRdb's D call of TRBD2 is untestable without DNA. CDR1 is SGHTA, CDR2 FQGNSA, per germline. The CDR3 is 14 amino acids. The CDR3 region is CVSSTLAEVNTQYF.

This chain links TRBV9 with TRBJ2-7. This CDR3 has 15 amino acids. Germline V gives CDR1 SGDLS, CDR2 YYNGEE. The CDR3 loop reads CASSVAGGSSYEQYF.

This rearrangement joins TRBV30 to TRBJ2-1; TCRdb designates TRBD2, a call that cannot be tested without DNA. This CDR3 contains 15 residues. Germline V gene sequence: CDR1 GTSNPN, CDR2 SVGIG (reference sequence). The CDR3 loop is CAWKILAGGNNEQFF.

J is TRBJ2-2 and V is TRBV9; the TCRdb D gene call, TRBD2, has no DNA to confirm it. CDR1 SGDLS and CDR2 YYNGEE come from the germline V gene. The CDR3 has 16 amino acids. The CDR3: CTSSGQASEGTGELFF.